This TCR beta chain was identified in a study of CXCR3-negative and CXCR3-positive naive CD8 T cells. Whole-study findings and limits: Most assays used freshly isolated PBMCs, as cryopreservation partially reduced CXCR3. Compared with CXCR3-negative naive cells, CXCR3-positive naive cells showed more hydrophobic TRB CDR3s. Naive cells used TRBV-TRBJ genes in much the same way whether CXCR3-negative or CXCR3-positive; memory cells did not.

Carrying UMI labels, the TRB cDNA libraries were prepared through 5' RACE. From its re-call of the 5' RACE reads, TCRdb lists each CDR3 protein once, without DNA. The sample data list approximately 5,700 distinct CDR3 sequences. The CDR3 is made up of 12 amino acids. Turning to this clonotype: Its specificity is not known.

The sequence was obtained from a human donor in good health. Some clones in this sample may be carry-over from other donors' samples. The chain joins TRBV12-3 or TRBV12-4 to TRBJ2-3; checking the TCRdb D call of TRBD1 is not possible without DNA. Sequenced material: naive CXCR3+ CD8+ T cells from blood. Documented subset: CD45RO-CCR7+CD27+CD95- naive CD8+ T cells expressing CXCR3 (TNR3+). CDR3 residues: CASSFGTPPQYF.